Listed below are T cell receptor beta chains from one sample, sequenced in a study of Graves' ophthalmopathy and Graves' hyperthyroidism. TCRdb re-derived calls from the multiplex PCR reads in MiXCR, one entry per CDR3 protein. The sample holds over 650,000 distinct CDR3 sequences, roughly 41% seen once. Sequences were obtained from peripheral blood. Source of these receptors: an adult man with Graves' ophthalmopathy. Both conserved end residues are part of each CDR3. The order of the fields is J gene, D gene, clone size, V gene, CDR3 DNA, CDR3 protein. D genes are given only for firm matches. Size tells how often a clone was seen (once, few, many) or the class of an expanded clone, and some rows leave it out.

J: TRBJ2-7; D: TRBD1; size: few; V: TRBV11-2; DNA: TGTGCCAGCAGCCCACGGATCACAGGGGGTTTCGCCTACGAGCAGTACTTC; CDR3: CASSPRITGGFAYEQYF
J: TRBJ1-2; D: -; size: few; V: TRBV20-1; DNA: TGCAGTGCTAGAGATTTCTTTCGACAGAGCCCTTATGGCTACACCTTC; CDR3: CSARDFFRQSPYGYTF
J: TRBJ2-7; D: -; size: -; V: TRBV7-9; DNA: TGTGCCAGCAGCTTATCAAGTAGGGACACCTACGAGCAGTACTTC; CDR3: CASSLSSRDTYEQYF
J: TRBJ1-2; D: -; size: -; V: TRBV5-8; DNA: TGTGCCAGCAGCTTGACGAAAAGGGGGACCACTAACTATGGCTACACCTTC; CDR3: CASSLTKRGTTNYGYTF
J: TRBJ2-7; D: -; size: -; V: TRBV19; DNA: TGTGCCAGCAGCCAAGAGGCGGCGAGACCGGGGGCCGAGCAGTACTTC; CDR3: CASSQEAARPGAEQYF
J: TRBJ2-5; D: TRBD2; size: many; V: TRBV20-1; DNA: TGCAGTGCCCACCTTAGCGGGGGGGTATTCGAGACCCAGTACTTC; CDR3: CSAHLSGGVFETQYF
J: TRBJ2-7; D: -; size: many; V: TRBV9; DNA: TGTGCCAGCAGCCCTTCGTGGACAGAGGGCGAGCAGTACTTC; CDR3: CASSPSWTEGEQYF
J: TRBJ1-4; D: TRBD1; size: few; V: TRBV5-1; DNA: TGCGCCAGCAGCTTCTCGTATCTGCGGGACAGGGGATCACCTAATGAAAAACTGTTTTTT; CDR3: CASSFSYLRDRGSPNEKLFF
J: TRBJ2-6; D: -; size: -; V: TRBV6-6; DNA: TGTGCCAGCAGTTACAGGGACGGGGCCAACGTCCTGACTTTC; CDR3: CASSYRDGANVLTF
J: TRBJ1-2; D: -; size: -; V: TRBV19; DNA: TGTGCCAGTAGTTCCTCCGGGCCCATTGAATTCAGGGCAGATGGCCACACCTTC; CDR3: CASSSSGPIEFRADGHTF